The 21 T cell receptor beta chains reported below all come from one sample, sequenced in a study of blood T cell repertoires in COVID-19. Data came from immunoSEQ multiplex PCR; TCRdb stores just in-frame clones and leaves some out. Among 300,000 to 400,000 clones listed, 88% were seen once. Sample: peripheral blood. The receptor source for this set is a woman in her seventies with COVID-19, enrolled during active disease.

The chain has TRBV15 and TRBJ2-1; 7 bases match TRBD2. Per germline, CDR1 LNHNV and CDR2 YYDKDF (reference sequence). The V and J ends lost 5 bases and 5 bases, in that order; junction bases with no gene match: 6. The CDR3 covers 14 residues. For the CDR3, the DNA is TGTGCCACCAGCGGACTGACTAGCAACAATGAGCAGTTCTTC. Translation: CATSGLTSNNEQFF.

The J gene is TRBJ2-2, the V gene TRBV4-2; 14 bases agree with TRBD2. The germline V gene encodes CDR1 LGHNA and CDR2 YNFKEQ. The length of the CDR3 is 19 residues. V shed 4 bases and J 2 bases; nucleotides not matched to a gene: 9. The CDR3 region is CASSLRTSGGTINTGELFF. CDR3 coding DNA: TGTGCCAGCAGCCTCCGGACTAGCGGGGGGACGATAAACACCGGGGAGCTGTTTTTT.

A remark on this clone: Other DNA sequences in this sample translate to the same CDR3. V usage is TRBV7-2 and J usage is TRBJ2-2; 12 nucleotides agree with TRBD2. The germline CDR1 and CDR2 sequences are SGHTA and FQGNSA. CDR3 length: 16 residues. Trimming removed 1 base from V and 5 bases from J; junction bases left unmatched: 2. CDR3 DNA: TGTGCCAGCAGCTTAGGGCTAGCGGGGGGGACCGGGGAGCTGTTTTTT. Translation: CASSLGLAGGTGELFF.

The chain is built from TRBV5-4 and TRBJ2-3; weak D call: TRBD2 (5 bases). V was shortened by 2 bases and J by 0 bases, with 7 bases between the two germline ends. The V gene's germline CDR1 is SGHNT and CDR2 YYREEE (reference sequence). The CDR3 has 14 residues. The DNA of the CDR3 is TGTGCCAGCAGCTTCGGGGTTAGCACAGATACGCAGTATTTT. Translating it yields CASSFGVSTDTQYF.

This clone appeared a few times. The V and J genes are TRBV6-5 and TRBJ2-1; D uncertain. There are 14 residues in the CDR3. The germline V gene has CDR1 MNHEY and CDR2 SVGAGI. V dropped 4 bases and J dropped 4 bases, with 11 bases sitting between them. CDR3 sequence: CASSWLDSYNEQFF. The CDR3 DNA is TGTGCCAGCAGTTGGCTAGACTCTTACAATGAGCAGTTCTTC.

This chain connects TRBV30 to TRBJ2-1; 7 nucleotides agree with TRBD1. CDR1 is GTSNPN and CDR2 is SVGIG in the germline V gene (reference sequence). The CDR3 contains 14 residues. The V segment lost 5 bases and the J segment 2 bases; nucleotides outside the gene matches: 6. The CDR3 region has the DNA TGTGCCTGGGCCTCCGGGACAGCCTACAATGAGCAGTTCTTC. Its translation is CAWASGTAYNEQFF.

The chain carries TRBV5-8 and TRBJ2-3, with 7 bases that match TRBD1. There are 14 residues in the CDR3. Germline values: CDR1 SGHTS, CDR2 YDEGEE. V lost 1 base and J lost 4; bases outside the gene matches: 3. CDR3 region: CASSLQGVSDTQYF. In DNA form, the CDR3 reads TGTGCCAGCAGCTTGCAGGGGGTGTCAGATACGCAGTATTTT.

The V call is TRBV7-2, the J call TRBJ1-2; D possibly corresponds to TRBD1 (6 bases). The germline CDR1 and CDR2 sequences are SGHTA and FQGNSA. V was clipped by 5 bases and J by 7 bases, with 17 bases between them. The CDR3 runs to 14 residues. CDR3 nucleotides: TGTGCCAGCAGCCTGACAGACAGGACATTTGGCTACACCTTC. This gives the protein CASSLTDRTFGYTF. Full variable domain (missing parts from reference TRBV7-2 and TRBJ1-2): GAGVSQSPSNKVTEKGKDVELRCDPISGHTALYWYRQSLGQGLEFLIYFQGNSAPDKSGLPSDRFSAERTGGSVSTLTIQRTQQEDSAVYLCASSLTDRTFGYTFGSGTRLTVV.

V and J are TRBV7-9 and TRBJ2-3, with TRBD1 identical over 7 bases. Germline lookup yields CDR1 SEHNR and CDR2 FQNEAQ (reference sequence). V was clipped by 6 bases and J by 2 bases; unmatched bases: 11. The CDR3 is 16 residues long. The CDR3 DNA sequence: TGTGCCAGCAGTCCTCCGACAGGGAGTCCCACAGATACGCAGTATTTT. Encoded protein: CASSPPTGSPTDTQYF.

The chain employs TRBV5-1 and TRBJ2-1; D is possibly TRBD2 (6 bases). Looked up from germline, CDR1 is SGHRS and CDR2 is YFSETQ. Deletions cut 2 bases from V and 8 bases from J, with 11 bases between. The CDR3 has 13 amino acids. The CDR3 region has the DNA TGCGCCAGCAGCTTTGTAGGCGGGGATGAGCAGTTCTTC. Translated: CASSFVGGDEQFF. Complete variable domain (other parts from reference TRBV5-1 and TRBJ2-1): KAGVTQTPRYLIKTRGQQVTLSCSPISGHRSVSWYQQTPGQGLQFLFEYFSETQRNKGNFPGRFSGRQFSNSRSEMNVSTLELGDSALYLCASSFVGGDEQFFGPGTRLTVL.

V usage is TRBV18 and J usage is TRBJ1-1; possibly TRBD1 for D (6 bases). Trimming shortened V by 3 bases and J by 7 bases, and 15 bases separated the two germline ends. The germline CDR1 and CDR2 sequences are KGHSH and LQKENI. The CDR3 is 14 amino acids. CDR3 sequence (DNA): TGTGCCAGCTCACCGCAACCAGGGGACGTTGAAGCTTTCTTT. Its protein is CASSPQPGDVEAFF.

This clone has a single count. The J gene is TRBJ2-1, the V gene TRBV6-6, with 7 bases that match TRBD1. CDR1 and CDR2 (germline): MNHNY, SVGAGI (reference sequence). The CDR3 is 12 amino acids. Trimming took 8 bases from V and 4 from J; bases not matched to a gene: 2. This CDR3 reads CASRQGYNEQFF. The CDR3 DNA is TGTGCCAGCCGACAGGGTTACAATGAGCAGTTCTTC.

The V and J genes are TRBV9 and TRBJ2-7; no definite D call. With 4 bases removed from V and 5 bases from J, the gap between germline ends came to 10 bases. The CDR3 loop spans 12 amino acids. Germline CDR1 and CDR2: SGDLS and YYNGEE. The DNA for the CDR3 is TGTGCCAGCAGCTCCCCCCGGGACGAGCAGTACTTC. Residues: CASSSPRDEQYF.

This chain uses TRBV6-5 with TRBJ1-1, with a tentative D call TRBD1 (6 bases). The CDR3 is made up of 11 amino acids. Germline V gene data show CDR1 as MNHEY and CDR2 as SVGAGI. Trimming shortened V by 4 bases and J by 9 bases, and 9 bases separated the two germline ends. The CDR3 sequence is CASSSGTQAFF. The CDR3, as DNA: TGTGCCAGCAGTTCCGGGACACAAGCTTTCTTT.

The chain is built from TRBV28 and TRBJ1-1; D possibly corresponds to TRBD1 (6 bases). Germline V CDR1 and CDR2: MDHEN, SYDVKM. There are 12 residues in the CDR3. Trimming removed 3 bases at V and 7 bases at J, with 9 bases between. The DNA for the CDR3 is TGTGCCAGCAGTTTTAGGGGGTATGAAGCTTTCTTT. This sequence encodes CASSFRGYEAFF.

V and J are TRBV3-1 (or the pseudogene TRBV3-2) and TRBJ1-5; D is unclear. Trimming cost V 4 bases and J 1 base, with 14 bases left between them. The CDR3 length is 16 residues. CDR1 and CDR2 (germline): LGHDT, YNNKEL (reference sequence). In DNA form, the CDR3 reads TGTGCCAGCAGCCCTTCGGGGTCTCAGAGCAATCAGCCCCAGCATTTT. This gives the protein CASSPSGSQSNQPQHF.

This rearrangement joins TRBV5-1 to TRBJ2-5; 8 bases agree with TRBD2. J lost 5 bases, V lost 1 base, and 4 bases had no gene match. The CDR3 spans 14 residues. CDR1 and CDR2 (germline): SGHRS, YFSETQ. The CDR3, as DNA: TGCGCCAGCAGCTTGTGGACTAGCCAGGAGACCCAGTACTTC. Its protein is CASSLWTSQETQYF.

In its sample, this clone was seen once. The V gene is TRBV6-5, the J gene TRBJ1-1; a possible D gene is TRBD1 (5 bases). The CDR3 is made up of 12 amino acids. Germline V gives CDR1 MNHEY, CDR2 SVGAGI. Trimming cost V 0 bases and J 7 bases, with 6 bases left between them. The CDR3 DNA sequence: TGTGCCAGCAGTTACTCCCAGGGTGAAGCTTTCTTT. Translating it yields CASSYSQGEAFF.

CDR3 protein: CASSDSIGGWTEAFF. The CDR3 DNA reads as TGTGCCAGCAGTGACTCGATCGGGGGATGGACTGAAGCTTTCTTT. The chain uses TRBV6-4 and TRBJ1-1; the D gene is possibly TRBD1 (5 bases). The germline V gene has CDR1 MRHNA and CDR2 SNTAGT. CDR3 length equals 15 residues. The V end lost 0 bases, the J end lost 5 bases, and 13 bases lay between the germline ends.

CDR3 DNA: TGTGCCAGCAGCCCGACAGGGATCGCCGGCAATGAGCAGTTCTTC. It specifies CASSPTGIAGNEQFF. This rearrangement joins TRBV7-2 to TRBJ2-1; 7 nucleotides line up with TRBD1. Germline CDR1 reads SGHTA; CDR2 reads FQGNSA. The ends lost 5 bases at V and 6 bases at J; junction bases unmatched: 10. The CDR3 contains 15 residues.

The V call is TRBV29-1, the J call TRBJ2-7; 8 positions match TRBD2. The V gene's germline CDR1 is SQVTM and CDR2 ANQGSEA. V was clipped by 5 bases and J by 5 bases; unmatched bases: 8. The CDR3 contains 13 residues. The CDR3 DNA is TGCAGCGTTTGGAAACGGGGGGGCGACGAGCAGTACTTC. Translating it yields CSVWKRGGDEQYF.